This T cell receptor beta chain was recovered during a study of beta chain features in type 1 diabetes. At the level of the study: The samples had 85 million to 130 million sorted cells examined in all. Study-level findings and limits: Junctions at VDJ sites from type 1 diabetes patients had fewer insertions and more deletions.

This clone was seen only a few times. Its antigen is currently unknown. Via CD45RO/CCR7/CD25/CD127/CD95/CD27, cells of the CD4+ naive, central memory, regulatory and stem cell-like memory subsets were sorted. The germline V gene has CDR1 GTSNPN and CDR2 SVGIG (reference sequence). Trimming shortened V by 0 bases and J by 4 bases, and 9 bases separated the two germline ends. The CDR3 is 13 amino acids. Reverse transcription of all isolated RNA meant that expressed TCRB transcripts were sequenced. Some clones are missing from TCRdb's copy, which holds only in-frame ones; the method was immunoSEQ multiplex PCR. There are over 500,000 clones in the sample; roughly 16% occur only once, and around 0.095% lies in the top ten.

The receptor comes from a man aged 18 to 30 in good health. The chain employs TRBV30 and TRBJ2-5; tentatively, D is TRBD1 (6 bases). Sequencing was done on a sample of naive CD4+ T cells from blood. The chain's CDR3 is CAWSVQGRETQYF. In nucleotides, the CDR3 is TGTGCCTGGAGTGTACAGGGAAGAGAGACCCAGTACTTC.